This T cell receptor (beta chain) was obtained from a study of response to subunit inactivated influenza vaccine. One entry per CDR3 protein results from TCRdb running MiXCR on the RT-PCR reads. Of 500,000 or so distinct CDR3 sequences listed, about 15% are singletons. To note about this clonotype: Its specificity is unknown.

The CDR3 is made up of 14 amino acids. V was trimmed by 5 bases and J by 7 bases, leaving 15 bases between them. Germline values: CDR1 MNHEY, CDR2 SVGEGT. Study conclusions and caveats: After each seasonal influenza vaccination, few new T cells are recruited, the authors suggested.

The TCR was taken from a man aged 50 to 69 who received an inactivated influenza vaccine. The source was CD4+ T cells sorted from PBMCs, collected less than 30 months after vaccination. The chain carries TRBV6-2 or TRBV6-3 and TRBJ1-5; possibly TRBD1 for D (5 bases). The CDR3 region has the DNA TGTGCCAGCAGTAAAGACGGGGGAGGGCAGCCCCAGCATTTT. It codes for CASSKDGGGQPQHF.